This TCR beta chain was sequenced for a study of OX40 agonist ivuxolimab in advanced cancers. Study-level information: Under the entry rules, prior anti-PD-1, anti-PD-L1 or anti-CTLA-4 therapy was allowed, and approximately 36% had some. Study-wide results and limits: Dosing at 0.1 to 3.0 mg/kg was accompanied by clonal expansion of CD4+ and CD8+ blood T cells by week 6.

As concerns this clone: As yet, its antigen is unknown.

The assay was immunoSEQ multiplex PCR, and TCRdb's table has in-frame clones only and misses some. Of tens of thousands of clones listed, around 87% are singletons. This CDR3 has 13 amino acids. Germline CDR1 reads SGHRS; CDR2 reads YFSETQ. Trimming removed 2 bases at V and 8 bases at J, with 8 bases between. Individuals having autoimmune disease history or systemic immunosuppression were not enrolled. The sequence came from an adult with an advanced solid tumor such as melanoma, head and neck, liver or kidney cancer. Sample: CD4+ or CD8+ T cells sorted from blood, taken in a trial of the OX40 agonist ivuxolimab. The rearrangement uses TRBV5-1 and TRBJ1-6, with D possibly matching TRBD1 (5 bases). For the CDR3, the DNA is TGCGCCAGCAGCTTCCAGGGAGATTCACCCCTCCACTTT. This gives the protein CASSFQGDSPLHF. The full variable domain, in which reference TRBV5-1 and TRBJ1-6 provide the parts outside the CDR3, is KAGVTQTPRYLIKTRGQQVTLSCSPISGHRSVSWYQQTPGQGLQFLFEYFSETQRNKGNFPGRFSGRQFSNSRSEMNVSTLELGDSALYLCASSFQGDSPLHFGNGTRLTVT.